The rows below give T cell receptor delta chains drawn from one sample of a study of delta chains in infants with herpesvirus infections. TCRdb called clones from the RT-PCR reads again using CATT. There are about 1,500 delta-chain clones in the sample; 25% to 35% occur only once, and roughly 6.3% lies in the top ten. The specimen comprised peripheral blood, sampled at time point 1 of longitudinal follow-up. The receptors derive from a human donor who was a Ugandan infant, either HIV-exposed or HIV-unexposed (not recorded which). Both conserved end residues are part of each CDR3. Fields, in order: J gene, V gene, clone size, D gene, CDR3 protein, CDR3 DNA. D genes are given only for firm matches. Rows may omit the clone size; those that give it use once, few, many or a size class.

TRDJ1	TRDV1	.	.	CALGDSKRAGSYTDKLIF	TGTGCTCTTGGGGACTCTAAAAGAGCCGGGTCGTACACCGATAAACTCATCTTT
TRDJ1	TRDV1	.	.	CALGDRLSSPLYTDKLIF	TGTGCTCTTGGGGACCGCCTCTCTTCCCCCCTTTACACCGATAAACTCATCTTT
TRDJ1	TRAV29/DV5	large	.	CAASEVSTNTDKLIF	TGTGCAGCAAGCGAGGTGTCTACGAACACCGATAAACTCATCTTT
TRDJ1	TRDV1	.	TRDD3	CALGELVNYGGYGASWYTDKLIF	TGTGCTCTTGGGGAACTTGTAAATTATGGGGGATATGGGGCTTCGTGGTACACCGATAAACTCATCTTT
TRDJ1	TRDV1	large	TRDD2	CALGEWPLSFLWGDGGLTDKLIF	TGTGCTCTTGGGGAATGGCCCCTATCCTTCCTATGGGGGGACGGGGGGCTCACCGATAAACTCATCTTT
TRDJ1	TRDV1	few	TRDD3	CALGAPPGLGDSYTDKLIF	TGTGCTCTTGGGGCCCCTCCGGGACTGGGGGATTCGTACACCGATAAACTCATCTTT
TRDJ1	TRDV1	.	TRDD3	CALGELRPTTGGYDTDKLIF	TGTGCTCTTGGGGAATTGAGACCCACTACGGGGGGATACGACACCGATAAACTCATCTTT
TRDJ1	TRDV1	.	TRDD3	CALGSPLLYTGDTKADKLIF	TGTGCTCTTGGGTCTCCACTACTCTACACCGGGGATACGAAGGCCGATAAACTCATCTTT
TRDJ1	TRDV1	.	.	CALGELTPQGRGSPIYTDKLIF	TGTGCTCTTGGGGAGCTCACACCACAGGGCCGGGGGTCCCCCATTTACACCGATAAACTCATCTTT
TRDJ1	TRAV29/DV5	.	TRDD3	CAASAADWGQNTDKLIF	TGTGCAGCAAGCGCGGCAGACTGGGGTCAAAACACCGATAAACTCATCTTT
TRDJ1	TRDV1	.	.	CALGELRRGHPQYTDKLIF	TGTGCTCTTGGGGAACTGAGGCGCGGACACCCTCAGTACACCGATAAACTCATCTTT
TRDJ1	TRDV1	few	.	CALGEGSRRGLFLPKLIF	TGTGCTCTTGGGGAAGGGTCCCGCCGGGGGTTATTCTTACCAAAACTCATCTTT
TRDJ2	TRDV1	.	.	CALGGPSIDVGGSTTAQLFF	TGTGCTCTTGGGGGACCTTCAATCGATGTGGGGGGGTCGACGACAGCACAACTCTTCTTT
TRDJ1	TRDV1	few	.	CALGELNPGVLGWGDKLIF	TGTGCTCTTGGGGAACTAAACCCCGGCGTACTGGGATGGGGGGATAAACTCATCTTT
TRDJ2	TRAV29/DV5	large	.	CAAISLPTVGDNPFGGKAQLFF	TGTGCAGCAATCAGCCTTCCTACGGTGGGGGATAACCCCTTTGGTGGAAAAGCACAACTCTTCTTT
TRDJ2	TRDV2	.	TRDD3	CACDSVLGASDLTAQLFF	TGTGCCTGTGACAGCGTGCTGGGGGCCTCAGACTTGACAGCACAACTCTTCTTT
TRDJ1	TRAV14/DV4	.	TRDD3	CAMRERPSSYWGISHKIYTDKLIF	TGTGCAATGAGAGAGAGGCCTTCCTCGTACTGGGGGATTTCCCATAAAATATACACCGATAAACTCATCTTT
TRDJ1	TRDV1	few	.	CALGAPAPFSFFLLGDVYTDKLIF	TGTGCTCTTGGGGCCCCAGCGCCCTTTTCCTTCTTCCTACTGGGGGACGTCTACACCGATAAACTCATCTTT
TRDJ1	TRDV1	.	TRDD3	CALGERAFLRLYWGIRVSTDKLIF	TGTGCTCTTGGGGAACGAGCCTTCCTACGACTATACTGGGGGATACGTGTTTCCACCGATAAACTCATCTTT
TRDJ3	TRDV2	.	TRDD3	CACDKVLGDRTWDTRQMFF	TGTGCCTGTGACAAAGTACTGGGGGATAGGACCTGGGACACCCGACAGATGTTTTTC
TRDJ1	TRDV2	.	TRDD3	CACDVLPTGGYPDKLIF	TGTGCCTGTGACGTACTACCGACTGGGGGATACCCCGACAAACTCATCTTT
TRDJ3	TRDV2	large	.	CACDTVDTQSWDTRQMFF	TGTGCCTGTGACACCGTGGATACTCAATCCTGGGACACCCGACAGATGTTTTTC
TRDJ1	TRDV1	.	.	CALGKSPPPALSNKLIF	TGTGCTCTTGGGAAGTCCCCTCCTCCCGCCCTGTCTAATAAACTCATCTTT
TRDJ3	TRDV1	.	TRDD3	CALGEWGLGDTWDTRQMFF	TGTGCTCTTGGGGAATGGGGGCTGGGGGATACCTGGGACACCCGACAGATGTTTTTC
TRDJ1	TRDV1	few	.	CALGERTAAGYTDKLIF	TGTGCTCTTGGGGAACGGACCGCTGCAGGGTACACCGATAAACTCATCTTT
TRDJ1	TRDV1	.	TRDD3	CALGAQTGGLYTDKLIF	TGTGCTCTTGGGGCCCAAACTGGGGGCCTTTACACCGATAAACTCATCTTT
TRDJ1	TRDV1	few	TRDD3	CALGESVGYDVKLIF	TGTGCTCTTGGGGAAAGCGTGGGATACGACGTCAAACTCATCTTT
TRDJ1	TRDV1	.	.	CALGELERNWTGGRNTDKLIF	TGTGCTCTTGGGGAACTAGAACGTAACTGGACGGGGGGAAGAAACACCGATAAACTCATCTTT
TRDJ1	TRDV3	.	.	CAFASRPPVLIF	TGTGCCTTTGCCTCTCGTCCCCCAGTACTCATCTTT
TRDJ1	TRDV1	large	.	CALGESLIGDTDKLIF	TGTGCTCTTGGGGAATCCCTCATTGGGGATACCGATAAACTCATCTTT
TRDJ3	TRDV1	few	TRDD3	CALGTGGYSWDTRQMFF	TGTGCTCTTGGTACTGGGGGATACTCCTGGGACACCCGACAGATGTTTTTC
TRDJ1	TRDV1	.	TRDD3	CALGEGGCTGENKLKLIF	TGTGCTCTTGGGGAAGGGGGATGTACTGGGGAAAACAAGTTGAAACTCATCTTT
TRDJ1	TRDV2	few	TRDD3	CACDTPGGSLYTDKLIF	TGTGCCTGTGACACGCCTGGGGGATCCCTTTACACCGATAAACTCATCTTT
TRDJ1	TRDV1	.	.	CALGSRPQQGFLKPYAYTDKLIF	TGTGCTCTTGGGTCCCGACCGCAACAGGGATTCCTAAAGCCTTATGCGTACACCGATAAACTCATCTTT
TRDJ1	TRDV1	.	.	CALGELGYPTVGVYTDKLIF	TGTGCTCTTGGGGAACTAGGATATCCTACCGTGGGGGTCTACACCGATAAACTCATCTTT
TRDJ1	TRDV1	.	.	CALGKHGGDTDKLIF	TGTGCTCTTGGGAAACACGGGGGAGACACCGATAAACTCATCTTT
TRDJ1	TRDV1	.	TRDD2	CALGPSQPSYSYWYKLIF	TGTGCTCTTGGGCCCAGCCAGCCTTCCTATTCGTACTGGTATAAACTCATCTTT
TRDJ1	TRDV1	few	.	CALGDCYPHTDKLIF	TGTGCTCTTGGGGACTGCTACCCCCACACCGATAAACTCATCTTT
TRDJ3	TRDV2	few	TRDD3	CACDTGYASSWDTRQMFF	TGTGCCTGTGACACGGGATACGCGAGCTCCTGGGACACCCGACAGATGTTTTTC
TRDJ1	TRDV1	.	TRDD3	CALGELNDLPRGYAVYTDKLIF	TGTGCTCTTGGGGAACTAAATGACCTCCCCCGGGGATACGCCGTGTACACCGATAAACTCATCTTT
TRDJ1	TRDV1	.	TRDD3	CALGELTPPDYWGSAWYTDKLIF	TGTGCTCTTGGGGAACTGACGCCCCCTGACTACTGGGGGTCCGCCTGGTACACCGATAAACTCATCTTT
TRDJ1	TRDV1	few	.	CALGVLPTFLQGRGIHPDKLIF	TGTGCTCTTGGGGTTCTACCTACCTTCCTACAGGGGAGGGGGATACATCCCGATAAACTCATCTTT
TRDJ1	TRDV1	few	.	CALGARGIPYCPPILHTDKLIF	TGTGCTCTTGGGGCCCGAGGAATCCCTTACTGTCCTCCAATCCTTCACACCGATAAACTCATCTTT
TRDJ1	TRDV1	few	.	CALGLREVSKTNFTSDKLIF	TGTGCTCTTGGGTTGCGGGAAGTTTCGAAAACTAACTTCACGTCCGATAAACTCATCTTT
TRDJ1	TRDV1	.	TRDD3	CALGCPMGDSPGVIF	TGTGCTCTTGGTTGCCCGATGGGGGATAGCCCCGGGGTCATCTTT
TRDJ1	TRDV3	few	.	CAFILKVKLIF	TGTGCCTTTATCCTAAAGGTTAAACTCATCTTT
TRDJ1	TRDV1	.	.	CALGELGTTQYTDKLIF	TGTGCTCTTGGGGAACTCGGGACCACGCAGTACACCGATAAACTCATCTTT
TRDJ3	TRDV2	once	TRDD3	CACDTGSGGTASSWDTRQMFF	TGTGCCTGTGACACCGGATCTGGGGGTACCGCTAGCTCCTGGGACACCCGCCAGATGTTTTTC
TRDJ1	TRDV1	.	.	CALGELPPSPLIQPKLIF	TGTGCTCTTGGGGAACTCCCCCCTTCCCCCCTTATACAGCCTAAACTCATCTTT
TRDJ1	TRDV1	few	.	CALGEPPDKLIF	TGTGCTCTTGGGGAACCTCCCGATAAACTCATCTTT
TRDJ1	TRDV2	large	TRDD3	CACDVLGEYTDKLIF	TGTGCCTGTGACGTACTGGGGGAGTACACCGATAAACTCATCTTT
TRDJ2	TRDV1	few	.	CALGASYAEGDTPGLTAQLFF	TGTGCTCTTGGGGCTTCCTACGCCGAGGGGGATACCCCCGGTTTGACAGCACAACTCTTCTTT
TRDJ1	TRDV1	few	TRDD3	CALGDPGTAYWGVPYTDKLIF	TGTGCTCTTGGCGACCCCGGGACCGCATACTGGGGGGTCCCTTACACCGATAAACTCATCTTT
TRDJ1	TRDV1	.	.	CALGDPFLSFKLIF	TGTGCTCTTGGGGACCCTTTCCTGTCATTTAAACTCATCTTT
TRDJ1	TRDV1	.	TRDD2	CALGEVDPSYGYWPWSYTDKLIF	TGTGCTCTTGGGGAAGTTGACCCTTCCTACGGGTACTGGCCTTGGTCTTACACCGATAAACTCATCTTT
TRDJ1	TRDV1	few	TRDD3	CALGEEADGWGISYTDKLIF	TGTGCTCTTGGGGAAGAAGCGGACGGCTGGGGGATATCGTACACCGATAAACTCATCTTT
TRDJ1	TRDV1	once	TRDD3	CALGELKSLWDTGYTDKLIF	TGTGCTCTTGGGGAACTAAAATCCCTATGGGATACCGGGTACACCGATAAACTCATCTTT
TRDJ1	TRAV36/DV7	few	TRDD3	CAVVLYAILGDTRYKLIF	TGTGCTGTGGTTCTATACGCCATACTGGGGGATACGCGTTATAAACTCATCTTT
TRDJ1	TRDV1	.	.	CALGELVAYNRELDNTDKLIF	TGTGCTCTTGGGGAACTAGTTGCCTACAACCGTGAACTGGACAACACCGATAAACTCATCTTT